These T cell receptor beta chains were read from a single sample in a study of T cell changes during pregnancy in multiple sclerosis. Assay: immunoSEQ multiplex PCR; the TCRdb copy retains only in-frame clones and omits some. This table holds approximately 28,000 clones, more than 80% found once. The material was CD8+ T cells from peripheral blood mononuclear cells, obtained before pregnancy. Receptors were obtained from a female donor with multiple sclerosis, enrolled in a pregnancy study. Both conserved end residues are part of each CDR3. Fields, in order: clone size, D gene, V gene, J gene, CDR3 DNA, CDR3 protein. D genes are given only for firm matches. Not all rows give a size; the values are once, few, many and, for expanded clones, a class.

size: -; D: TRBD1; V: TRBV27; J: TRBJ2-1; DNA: TGTGCCAGCAGTTTGGGGACAGGTTTGTTCTTC; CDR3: CASSLGTGLFF
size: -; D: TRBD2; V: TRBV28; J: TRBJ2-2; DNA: TGTGCCAGCAGTTTATGCACACTAGCGGGAGGGCTCACCGGGGAGCTGTTTTTT; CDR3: CASSLCTLAGGLTGELFF
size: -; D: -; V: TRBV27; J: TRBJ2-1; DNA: TGTGCCAGCAGTTTATGGGGCGGACACAATGAGCAGTTCTTC; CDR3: CASSLWGGHNEQFF
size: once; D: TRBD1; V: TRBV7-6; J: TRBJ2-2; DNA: TGTGCCAGCAGCCCCGGGACAGGGGTGGCCGGGGAGCTGTTTTTT; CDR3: CASSPGTGVAGELFF
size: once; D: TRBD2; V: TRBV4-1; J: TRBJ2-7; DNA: TGCGCCAGCAGCCAAGATCTTACTAGCGGGAGAAACGAGCAGTACTTC; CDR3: CASSQDLTSGRNEQYF
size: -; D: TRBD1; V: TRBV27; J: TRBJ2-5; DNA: TGTGCCAGCAGTTTAAGGGACAGGGCCCCCGAGACCCAGTACTTC; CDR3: CASSLRDRAPETQYF
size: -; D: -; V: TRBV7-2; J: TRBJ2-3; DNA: TGTGCCAGCAGCTTAGCAGACTCAATCCGTAGCACAGATACGCAGTATTTT; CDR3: CASSLADSIRSTDTQYF
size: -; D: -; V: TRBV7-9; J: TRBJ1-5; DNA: TGTGCCAGCAGCGGGGGGGGATTCGGTCAGCCCCAGCATTTT; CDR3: CASSGGGFGQPQHF
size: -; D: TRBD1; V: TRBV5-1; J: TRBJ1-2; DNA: TGCGCCAGCAGCTTAACCGGGACAGGCTCCTATGGCTACACCTTC; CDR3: CASSLTGTGSYGYTF
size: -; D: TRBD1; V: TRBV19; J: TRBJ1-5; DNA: TGTGCCAGTTCACAGGGGTATCAGCCCCAGCATTTT; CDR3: CASSQGYQPQHF
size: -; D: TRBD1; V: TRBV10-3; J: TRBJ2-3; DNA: TGTGCCATCAGTGAGTCGCGGACAGGTTCTCCCACAGATACGCAGTATTTT; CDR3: CAISESRTGSPTDTQYF
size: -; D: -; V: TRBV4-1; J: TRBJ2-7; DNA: TGCGCCAGCAGCCAAATGGAAGGGGTTTACGAGCAGTACTTC; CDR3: CASSQMEGVYEQYF
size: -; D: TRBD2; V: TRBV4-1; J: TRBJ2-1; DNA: TGCGCCAGCAGCCTAAGCGGGGACAATGAGCAGTTCTTC; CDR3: CASSLSGDNEQFF
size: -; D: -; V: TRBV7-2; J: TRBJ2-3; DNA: TGTGCCAGCAGCTTTGGGAGAACAGATACGCAGTATTTT; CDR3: CASSFGRTDTQYF
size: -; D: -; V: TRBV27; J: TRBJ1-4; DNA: TGTGCCAGCAGGGAGGGACGGCTGGGTTCAAAACTGTTTTTT; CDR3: CASREGRLGSKLFF
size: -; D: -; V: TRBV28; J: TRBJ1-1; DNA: TGTGCCAGCAGCCCAACCACGGACACTGAAGCTTTCTTT; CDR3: CASSPTTDTEAFF
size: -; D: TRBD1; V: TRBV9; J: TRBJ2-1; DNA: TGTGCCAGCAGCGTAGAGGACAGGGGGTACAATGAGCAGTTCTTC; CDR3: CASSVEDRGYNEQFF
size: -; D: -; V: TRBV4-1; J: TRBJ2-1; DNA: TGCGCCAGCAGCCAAGATAAAGATTTCTGGCAAAACAATGAGCAGTTCTTC; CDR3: CASSQDKDFWQNNEQFF
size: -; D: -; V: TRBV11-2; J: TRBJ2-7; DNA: TGTGCCAGCAGCTTAGACGCCCGGGAGACCATAATGTACTTC; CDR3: CASSLDARETIMYF
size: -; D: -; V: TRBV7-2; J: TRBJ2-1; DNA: TGTGCCAGCAGCTTAGCGACTAGTTTAAATGAGCAGTTCTTC; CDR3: CASSLATSLNEQFF
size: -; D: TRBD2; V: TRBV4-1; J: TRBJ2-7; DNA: TGCGCCAGCAGCCAAGGGACTAGCGGGACCTACGAGCAGTACTTC; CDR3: CASSQGTSGTYEQYF
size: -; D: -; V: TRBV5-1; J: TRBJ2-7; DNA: TGCGCCAGCAGCTTGGAATGGTCGGGTTTTCACGAGCAGTACTTC; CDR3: CASSLEWSGFHEQYF
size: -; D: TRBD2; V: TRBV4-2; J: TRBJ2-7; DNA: TGTGCCAGCAACCAAGGGACTAGCGGGAGTTACGAGCAGTACTTC; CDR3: CASNQGTSGSYEQYF
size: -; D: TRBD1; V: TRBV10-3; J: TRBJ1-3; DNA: TGTGCCATCGGGACAGGTACTTCCTCTGGAAACACCATATATTTT; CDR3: CAIGTGTSSGNTIYF
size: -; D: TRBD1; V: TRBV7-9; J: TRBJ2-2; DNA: TGTGCCAGCAGCTTAGGAGGACAGGGCGTCGGGGAGCTGTTTTTT; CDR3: CASSLGGQGVGELFF
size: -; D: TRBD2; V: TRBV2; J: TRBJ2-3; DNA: TGTGCCAGCGAAGTTGGGACTAGCGAAACAGATACGCAGTATTTT; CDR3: CASEVGTSETDTQYF
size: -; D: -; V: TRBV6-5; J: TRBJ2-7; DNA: TGTGCCAGCAGTTACTCGCTTGCGGACACCTACGAGCAGTACTTC; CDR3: CASSYSLADTYEQYF